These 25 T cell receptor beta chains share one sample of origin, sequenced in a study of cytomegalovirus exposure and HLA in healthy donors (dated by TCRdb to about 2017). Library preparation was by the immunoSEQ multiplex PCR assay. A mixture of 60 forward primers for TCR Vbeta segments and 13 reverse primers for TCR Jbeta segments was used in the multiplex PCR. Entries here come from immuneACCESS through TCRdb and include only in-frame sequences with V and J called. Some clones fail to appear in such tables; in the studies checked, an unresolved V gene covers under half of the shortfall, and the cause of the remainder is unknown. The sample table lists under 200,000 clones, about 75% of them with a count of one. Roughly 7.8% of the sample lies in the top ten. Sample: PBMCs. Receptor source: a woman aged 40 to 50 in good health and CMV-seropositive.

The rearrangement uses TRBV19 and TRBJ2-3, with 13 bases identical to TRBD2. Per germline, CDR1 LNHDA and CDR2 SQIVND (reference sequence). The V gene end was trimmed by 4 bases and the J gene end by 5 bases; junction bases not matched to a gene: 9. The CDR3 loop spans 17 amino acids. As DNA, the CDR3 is TGTGCCAGTAGTAGACGAGGACTAGCGGGAGTAGGAGATACGCAGTATTTT. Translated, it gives CASSRRGLAGVGDTQYF.

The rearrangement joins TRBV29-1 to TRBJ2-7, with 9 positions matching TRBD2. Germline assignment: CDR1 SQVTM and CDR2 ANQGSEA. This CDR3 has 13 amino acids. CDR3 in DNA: TGCATGGCGTGGGCGGGAGGGCCGCACGAGCAGTACTTC. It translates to CMAWAGGPHEQYF.

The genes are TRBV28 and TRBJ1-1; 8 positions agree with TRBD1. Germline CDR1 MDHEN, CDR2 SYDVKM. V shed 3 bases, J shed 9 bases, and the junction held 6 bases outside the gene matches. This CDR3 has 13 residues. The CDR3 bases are TGTGCCAGCAGTTTGGGACAGGACGACAAAGCTTTCTTT. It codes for CASSLGQDDKAFF.

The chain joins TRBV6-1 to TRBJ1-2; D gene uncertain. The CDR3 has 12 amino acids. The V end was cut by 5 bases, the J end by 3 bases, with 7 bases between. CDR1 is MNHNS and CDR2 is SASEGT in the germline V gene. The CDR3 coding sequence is TGTGCCAGCAGTTCTAGGCACTATGGCTACACCTTC. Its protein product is CASSSRHYGYTF.

In nucleotides, the CDR3 is TGTGCCAGCAGCTCCGACAACTACGAGCAGTACTTC. This sequence encodes CASSSDNYEQYF. The J gene is TRBJ2-7, the V gene TRBV7-2; D unresolved. The CDR3 has 12 residues. Germline loops: CDR1 SGHTA, CDR2 FQGNSA. V lost 4 bases, J lost 3 bases, and 7 bases lay in between.

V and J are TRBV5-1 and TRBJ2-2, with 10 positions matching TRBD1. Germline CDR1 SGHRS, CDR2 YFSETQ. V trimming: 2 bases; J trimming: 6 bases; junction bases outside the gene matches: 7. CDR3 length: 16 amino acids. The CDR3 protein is CASSFGQGGFAGELFF. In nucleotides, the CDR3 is TGCGCCAGCAGCTTCGGACAGGGGGGCTTCGCCGGGGAGCTGTTTTTT. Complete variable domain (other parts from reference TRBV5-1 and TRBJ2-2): KAGVTQTPRYLIKTRGQQVTLSCSPISGHRSVSWYQQTPGQGLQFLFEYFSETQRNKGNFPGRFSGRQFSNSRSEMNVSTLELGDSALYLCASSFGQGGFAGELFFGEGSRLTVL.

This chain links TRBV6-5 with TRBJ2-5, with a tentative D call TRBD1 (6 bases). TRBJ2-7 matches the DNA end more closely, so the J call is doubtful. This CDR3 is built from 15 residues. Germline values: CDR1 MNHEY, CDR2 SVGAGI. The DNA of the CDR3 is TGTGCCAGCAGTTACTCGACAGGTAGCTCCTACGAGCAGTACTTC. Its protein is CASSYSTGSSYEQYF.

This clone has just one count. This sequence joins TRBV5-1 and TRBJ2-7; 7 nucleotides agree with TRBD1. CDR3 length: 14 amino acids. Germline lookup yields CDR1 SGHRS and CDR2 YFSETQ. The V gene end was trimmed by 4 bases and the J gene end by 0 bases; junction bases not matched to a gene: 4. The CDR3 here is CASSVGDSSYEQYF. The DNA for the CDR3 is TGCGCCAGCAGCGTAGGGGACAGCTCCTACGAGCAGTACTTC. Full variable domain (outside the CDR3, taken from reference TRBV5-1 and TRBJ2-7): KAGVTQTPRYLIKTRGQQVTLSCSPISGHRSVSWYQQTPGQGLQFLFEYFSETQRNKGNFPGRFSGRQFSNSRSEMNVSTLELGDSALYLCASSVGDSSYEQYFGPGTRLTVT.

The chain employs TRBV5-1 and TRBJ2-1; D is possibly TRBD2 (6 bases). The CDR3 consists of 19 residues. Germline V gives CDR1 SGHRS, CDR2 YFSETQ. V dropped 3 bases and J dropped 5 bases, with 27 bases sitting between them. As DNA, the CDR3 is TGCGCCAGCAGCTACTCGAGTCTTCTAATGGCGGTAGCGGACAATGAGCAGTTCTTC. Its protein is CASSYSSLLMAVADNEQFF. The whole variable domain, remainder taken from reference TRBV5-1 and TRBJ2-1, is KAGVTQTPRYLIKTRGQQVTLSCSPISGHRSVSWYQQTPGQGLQFLFEYFSETQRNKGNFPGRFSGRQFSNSRSEMNVSTLELGDSALYLCASSYSSLLMAVADNEQFFGPGTRLTVL.

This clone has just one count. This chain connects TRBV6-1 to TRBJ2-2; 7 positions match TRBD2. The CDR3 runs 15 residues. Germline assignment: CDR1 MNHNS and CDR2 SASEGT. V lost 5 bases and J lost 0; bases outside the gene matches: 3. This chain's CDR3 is CASSLGGANTGELFF. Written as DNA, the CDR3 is TGTGCCAGCAGTCTGGGGGGGGCGAACACCGGGGAGCTGTTTTTT.

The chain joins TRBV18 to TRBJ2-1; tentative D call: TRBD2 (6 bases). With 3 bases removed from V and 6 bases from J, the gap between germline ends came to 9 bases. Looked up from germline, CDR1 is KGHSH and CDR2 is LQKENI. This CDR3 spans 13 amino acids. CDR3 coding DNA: TGTGCCAGCTCACCGGGACTTGGCAATGAGCAGTTCTTC. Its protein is CASSPGLGNEQFF.

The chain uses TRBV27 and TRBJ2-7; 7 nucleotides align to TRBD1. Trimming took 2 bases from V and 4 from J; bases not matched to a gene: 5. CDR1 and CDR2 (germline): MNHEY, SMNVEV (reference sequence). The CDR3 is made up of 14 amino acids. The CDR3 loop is CASSLIGGLYEQYF. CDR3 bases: TGTGCCAGCAGTTTAATAGGGGGCCTATACGAGCAGTACTTC.

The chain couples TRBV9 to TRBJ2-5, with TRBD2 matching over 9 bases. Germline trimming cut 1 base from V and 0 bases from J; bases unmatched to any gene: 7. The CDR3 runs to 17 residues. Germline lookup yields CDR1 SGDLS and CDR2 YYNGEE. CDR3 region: CASSVRGRAGYQETQYF. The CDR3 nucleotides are TGTGCCAGCAGCGTACGCGGGAGGGCCGGGTACCAAGAGACCCAGTACTTC.

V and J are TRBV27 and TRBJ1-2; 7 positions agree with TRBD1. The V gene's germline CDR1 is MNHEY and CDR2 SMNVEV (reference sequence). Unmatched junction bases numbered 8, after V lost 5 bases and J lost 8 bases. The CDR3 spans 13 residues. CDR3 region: CASSPDRVKGYTF. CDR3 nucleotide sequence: TGTGCCAGCAGTCCCGACAGGGTGAAGGGCTACACCTTC.

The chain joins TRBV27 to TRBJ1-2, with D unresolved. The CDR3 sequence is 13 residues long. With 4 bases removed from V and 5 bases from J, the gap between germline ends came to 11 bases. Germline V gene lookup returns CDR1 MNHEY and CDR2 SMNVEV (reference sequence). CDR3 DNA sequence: TGTGCCAGCAGTTCTATCCCCTGGTATGGCTACACCTTC. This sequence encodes CASSSIPWYGYTF.

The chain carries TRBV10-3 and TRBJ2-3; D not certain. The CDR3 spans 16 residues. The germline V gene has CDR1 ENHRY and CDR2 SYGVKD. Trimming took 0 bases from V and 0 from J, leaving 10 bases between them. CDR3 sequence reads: CAISESSGVSTDTQYF. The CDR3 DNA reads TGTGCCATCAGTGAGTCGTCGGGTGTTAGCACAGATACGCAGTATTTT.

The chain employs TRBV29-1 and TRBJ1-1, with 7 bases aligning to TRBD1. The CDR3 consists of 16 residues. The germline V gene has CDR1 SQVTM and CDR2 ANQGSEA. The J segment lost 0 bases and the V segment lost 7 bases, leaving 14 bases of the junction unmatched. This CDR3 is CSAGGQRRGLNTEAFF. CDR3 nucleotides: TGCAGCGCAGGGGGACAGAGAAGGGGCTTGAACACTGAAGCTTTCTTT.

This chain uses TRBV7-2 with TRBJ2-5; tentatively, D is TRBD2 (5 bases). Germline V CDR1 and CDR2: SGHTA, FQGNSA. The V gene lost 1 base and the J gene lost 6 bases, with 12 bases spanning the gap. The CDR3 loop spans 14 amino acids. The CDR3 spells CASSLGSGRKTQYF. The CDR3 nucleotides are TGTGCCAGCAGCTTAGGGAGCGGCAGGAAGACCCAGTACTTC.

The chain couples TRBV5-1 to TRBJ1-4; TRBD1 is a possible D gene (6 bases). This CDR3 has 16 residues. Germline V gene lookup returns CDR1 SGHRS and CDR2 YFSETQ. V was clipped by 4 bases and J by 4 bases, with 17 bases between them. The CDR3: CASSVPTGSGNEKLFF. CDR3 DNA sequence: TGCGCCAGCAGCGTTCCTACAGGGTCCGGTAATGAAAAACTGTTTTTT.

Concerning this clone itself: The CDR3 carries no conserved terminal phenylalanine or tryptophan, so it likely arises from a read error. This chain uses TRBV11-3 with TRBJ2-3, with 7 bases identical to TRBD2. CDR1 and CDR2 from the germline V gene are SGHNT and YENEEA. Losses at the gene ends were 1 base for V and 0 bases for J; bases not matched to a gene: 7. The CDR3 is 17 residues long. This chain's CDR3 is CASSLGAGPLSTDTQYY. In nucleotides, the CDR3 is TGTGCCAGCAGCTTAGGAGCGGGACCGCTCAGCACAGATACGCAGTATTAT.

DNA of the CDR3: TGTGCCTGGTTGGGACACTTAAGCACTGAAGCTTTCTTT. Translated: CAWLGHLSTEAFF. This chain joins TRBV30 and TRBJ1-1, with D perhaps matching TRBD1 (6 bases). Germline V gene lookup returns CDR1 GTSNPN and CDR2 SVGIG (reference sequence). This CDR3 has 13 amino acids. Trimming removed 5 bases at V and 4 bases at J, with 14 bases between.

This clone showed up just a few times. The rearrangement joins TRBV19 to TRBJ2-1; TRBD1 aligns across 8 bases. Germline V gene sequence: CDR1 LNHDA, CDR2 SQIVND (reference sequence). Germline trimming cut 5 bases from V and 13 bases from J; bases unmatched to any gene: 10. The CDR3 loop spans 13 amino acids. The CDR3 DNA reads TGTGCCAGTAGTGGCCAGGGGGCGCTTCCACAGTTCTTC. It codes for CASSGQGALPQFF.

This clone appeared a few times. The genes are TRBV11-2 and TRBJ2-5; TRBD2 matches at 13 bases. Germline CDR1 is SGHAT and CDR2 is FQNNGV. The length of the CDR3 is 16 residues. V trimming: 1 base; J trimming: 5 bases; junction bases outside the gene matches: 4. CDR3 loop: CASSLVLAGGGETQYF. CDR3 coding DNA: TGTGCCAGCAGCTTAGTACTAGCGGGAGGGGGGGAGACCCAGTACTTC. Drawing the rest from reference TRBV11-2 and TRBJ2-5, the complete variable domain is EAGVAQSPRYKIIEKRQSVAFWCNPISGHATLYWYQQILGQGPKLLIQFQNNGVVDDSQLPKDRFSAERLKGVDSTLKIQPAKLEDSAVYLCASSLVLAGGGETQYFGPGTRLLVL.

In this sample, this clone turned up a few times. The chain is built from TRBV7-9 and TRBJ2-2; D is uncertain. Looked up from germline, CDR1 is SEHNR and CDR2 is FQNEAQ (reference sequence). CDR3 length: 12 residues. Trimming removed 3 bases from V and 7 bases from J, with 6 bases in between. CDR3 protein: CASSLGDGELFF. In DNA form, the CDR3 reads TGTGCCAGCAGCTTGGGCGACGGGGAGCTGTTTTTT.

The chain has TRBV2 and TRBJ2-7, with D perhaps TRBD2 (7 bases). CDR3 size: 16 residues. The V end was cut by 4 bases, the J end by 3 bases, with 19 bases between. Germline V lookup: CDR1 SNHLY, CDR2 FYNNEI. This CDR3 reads CASSAGGRGEFYEQYF. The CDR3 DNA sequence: TGTGCCAGCAGTGCCGGGGGGCGAGGGGAGTTCTACGAGCAGTACTTC.